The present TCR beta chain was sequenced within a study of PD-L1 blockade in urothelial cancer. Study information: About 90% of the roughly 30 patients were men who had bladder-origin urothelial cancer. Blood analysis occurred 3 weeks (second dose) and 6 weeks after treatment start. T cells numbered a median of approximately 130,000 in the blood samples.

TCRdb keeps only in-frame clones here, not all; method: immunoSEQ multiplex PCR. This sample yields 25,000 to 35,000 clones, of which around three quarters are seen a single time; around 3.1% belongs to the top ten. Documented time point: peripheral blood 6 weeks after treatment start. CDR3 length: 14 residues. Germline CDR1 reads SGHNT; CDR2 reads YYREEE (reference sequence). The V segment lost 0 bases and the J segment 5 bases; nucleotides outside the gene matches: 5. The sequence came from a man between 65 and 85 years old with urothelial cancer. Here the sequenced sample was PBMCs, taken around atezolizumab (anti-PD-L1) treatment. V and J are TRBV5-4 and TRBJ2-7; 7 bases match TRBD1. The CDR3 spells CASSLGQGADEQYF. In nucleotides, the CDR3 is TGTGCCAGCAGCTTGGGACAGGGAGCGGACGAGCAGTACTTC.